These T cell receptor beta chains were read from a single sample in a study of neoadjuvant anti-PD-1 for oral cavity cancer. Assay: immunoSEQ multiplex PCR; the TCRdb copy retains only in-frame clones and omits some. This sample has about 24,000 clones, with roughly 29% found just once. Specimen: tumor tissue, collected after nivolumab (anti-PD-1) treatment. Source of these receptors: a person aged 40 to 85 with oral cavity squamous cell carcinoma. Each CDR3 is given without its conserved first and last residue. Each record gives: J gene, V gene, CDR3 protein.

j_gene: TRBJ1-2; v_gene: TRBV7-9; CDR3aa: ASSVGGYYGYT
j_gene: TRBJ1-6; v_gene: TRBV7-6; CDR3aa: ASSLAPGPGDSPLH
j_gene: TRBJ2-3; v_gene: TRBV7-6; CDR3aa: ASSLEASAHYTDTQY
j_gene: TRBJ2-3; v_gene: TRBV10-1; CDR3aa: ASSSLTRADTQY
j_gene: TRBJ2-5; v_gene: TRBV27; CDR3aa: ASSYDRGQETQY
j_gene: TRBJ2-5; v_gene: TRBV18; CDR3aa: ASSLGQTQETQY
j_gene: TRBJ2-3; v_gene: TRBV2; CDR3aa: ASGGWSPTDTQY
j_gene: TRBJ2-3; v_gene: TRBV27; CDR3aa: ASTGINTDTQY
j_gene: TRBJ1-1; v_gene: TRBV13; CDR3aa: ASSLDRGAF
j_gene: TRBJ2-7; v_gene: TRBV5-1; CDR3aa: ASSFQGMDRNEQY
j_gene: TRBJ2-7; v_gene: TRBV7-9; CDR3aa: ASSPGLEDYEQY
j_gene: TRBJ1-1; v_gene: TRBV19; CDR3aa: ASSMGVGTEAF
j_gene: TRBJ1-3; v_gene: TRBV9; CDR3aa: ASSVVGNHGDTIY
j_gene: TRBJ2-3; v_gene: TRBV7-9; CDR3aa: ASSRTDTQY
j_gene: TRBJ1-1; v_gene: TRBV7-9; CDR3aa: ASSLYAGIDTEAF
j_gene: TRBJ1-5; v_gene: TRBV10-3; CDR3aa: AISGTGRNNQPQH
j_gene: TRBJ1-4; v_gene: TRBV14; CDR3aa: ASSRKYRTAEKLF
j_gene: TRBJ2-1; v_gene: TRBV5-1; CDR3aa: ASSTRDYYNEQF
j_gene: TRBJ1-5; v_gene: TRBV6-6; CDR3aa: ASSSLLGQVNQPQH
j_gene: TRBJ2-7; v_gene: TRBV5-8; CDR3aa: ASSLFEFSYEQY
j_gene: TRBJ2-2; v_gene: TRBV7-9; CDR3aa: ASSSPYLNTGELF
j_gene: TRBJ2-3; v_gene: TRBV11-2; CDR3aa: ASSFGGTSAGDTQY